This T cell receptor beta chain was retrieved from a study of control samples from healthy donors and cancer patients. Method: immunoSEQ multiplex PCR; TCRdb's copy keeps in-frame clones and lacks some. Of about 170,000 clones listed, approximately 94% are singletons. V lost 11 bases, J lost 0 bases, and 14 bases lay in between. CDR1 is ENHRY and CDR2 is SYGVKD in the germline V gene. This CDR3 region has 13 residues. Sequenced material: blood. The chain couples TRBV10-3 to TRBJ2-7; D not resolved. The receptor comes from a woman between 18 and 30 years old in good health. The CDR3 is CAPRDVNSYEQYF. CDR3 nucleotide sequence: TGTGCCCCCCGCGACGTTAACTCCTACGAGCAGTACTTC.